The clone carrying this T cell receptor beta chain has ten or more counts. Its antigen is unidentified. The data stem from a study of response to subunit inactivated influenza vaccine. Whole-study findings and limits: Only a handful of new T cells, the authors suggested, are recruited with each seasonal influenza vaccination.

TCRdb re-called the RT-PCR reads with MiXCR, one entry per CDR3 protein. Of a few hundred thousand distinct CDR3 sequences listed, 9.5% to 12% are singletons. This CDR3 comprises 14 residues. With 7 bases clipped from V and 4 bases from J, the junction kept 8 bases outside the gene matches. The gene calls are TRBV12-3 or TRBV12-4 and TRBJ2-5; 8 bases line up with TRBD2. The sequence came from a man aged 45-60 years who received an inactivated influenza vaccine. The sample here was PBMCs from blood, taken roughly 6 weeks after vaccination. The DNA for the CDR3 is TGTGCCAGCAAGACAGCGGGGGAGGGAGAGACCCAGTACTTC. Translation gives CASKTAGEGETQYF.